The 21 T cell receptor beta chains given below trace back to one sample, sequenced in a study of cytomegalovirus exposure and HLA in healthy donors (TCRdb year 2017). Libraries came from the immunoSEQ multiplex PCR assay. For the multiplex PCR, a mixture combining 60 forward primers for TCR Vbeta segments and 13 reverse primers for TCR Jbeta segments was used. TCRdb's version of the immuneACCESS table is confined to in-frame rearrangements and falls short of the full clone set. An unresolved V gene accounts for under half of the shortfall where checked; the remainder is of unknown origin. The sample table holds 170,000 or so clones, of which 80% were seen once. The ten largest clones represent 5.5% to 7.5% of the sample. Specimen: PBMCs. The receptors were sampled from a man aged 30-40 years in good health and CMV-seropositive.

This chain joins TRBV18 and TRBJ2-1; 8 nucleotides line up with TRBD1. The ends lost 3 bases at V and 4 bases at J; junction bases unmatched: 14. Germline CDR1 is KGHSH and CDR2 is LQKENI. There are 18 residues in the CDR3. Written as DNA, the CDR3 is TGTGCCAGCTCACCTCCAGGACAGGGAAGGGACGTGTACAATGAGCAGTTCTTC. Its protein is CASSPPGQGRDVYNEQFF.

The V call is TRBV28, the J call TRBJ1-1; no clear D. The germline CDR1 and CDR2 sequences are MDHEN and SYDVKM. This CDR3 has 15 residues. The V and J ends lost 6 bases and 4 bases respectively, with 18 bases between them. DNA for the CDR3: TGTGCCAGCAGACTGGAGCTAGCCTCGGGCACTGAAGCTTTCTTT. Translation gives CASRLELASGTEAFF.

V is TRBV30 and J is TRBJ1-4; D gene unclear. Germline values: CDR1 GTSNPN, CDR2 SVGIG (reference sequence). Trimming took 3 bases from V and 6 from J, leaving 11 bases between them. This CDR3 spans 13 amino acids. In DNA, the CDR3 is TGTGCCTGGAGAGGAGGTCTGGATGAAAAACTGTTTTTT. Translated: CAWRGGLDEKLFF. Using reference TRBV30 and TRBJ1-4 for the parts outside the CDR3, the full variable domain is SQTIHQWPATLVQPVGSPLSLECTVEGTSNPNLYWYRQAAGRGLQLLFYSVGIGQISSEVPQNLSASRPQDRQFILSSKKLLLSDSGFYLCAWRGGLDEKLFFGSGTQLSVL.

V gene TRBV27 combines with J gene TRBJ2-1, with D unclear. V was clipped by 3 bases and J by 12 bases, with 6 bases between them. Germline V lookup: CDR1 MNHEY, CDR2 SMNVEV (reference sequence). This CDR3 spans 10 amino acids. The CDR3 sequence: CASSFPRQFF. The DNA of the CDR3 is TGTGCCAGCAGTTTCCCCCGGCAGTTCTTC.

The V and J genes are TRBV29-1 and TRBJ2-1; TRBD2 aligns across 9 bases. V lost 8 bases and J lost 7; bases outside the gene matches: 9. Germline loops: CDR1 SQVTM, CDR2 ANQGSEA. The CDR3 loop spans 13 amino acids. The CDR3 DNA follows: TGCAGCTGCCGGGCGGGGGGGGCTAATGAGCAGTTCTTC. The encoded protein is CSCRAGGANEQFF.

The chain employs TRBV6-5 and TRBJ1-2; 7 bases are a match to TRBD1. The CDR3 covers 14 residues. Trimming cost V 5 bases and J 5 bases; bases outside gene matches: 8. Per the germline V gene, CDR1 is MNHEY and CDR2 is SVGAGI. The CDR3: CASSQTGVGYGYTF. As DNA, the CDR3 is TGTGCCAGCAGTCAAACAGGGGTTGGATATGGCTACACCTTC.

This rearrangement joins TRBV27 to TRBJ1-2; 7 bases fit TRBD1. The length of the CDR3 is 14 residues. Germline-derived CDR1 and CDR2 are MNHEY and SMNVEV (reference sequence). V shed 5 bases, J shed 4 bases, and the junction held 7 bases outside the gene matches. The CDR3 loop is CASSPGTVVYGYTF. Here the CDR3 DNA reads TGTGCCAGCAGTCCTGGGACAGTTGTCTATGGCTACACCTTC.

The chain is built from TRBV30 and TRBJ2-7; 8 bases line up with TRBD1. The CDR3 loop spans 14 amino acids. V was pared by 5 bases and J by 0 bases, with 6 bases of the junction left unmatched. Germline V lookup: CDR1 GTSNPN, CDR2 SVGIG (reference sequence). The CDR3 region has the DNA TGTGCCTGGGAAGAGACAGGGGACTCCTACGAGCAGTACTTC. Translated, it gives CAWEETGDSYEQYF.

This clone was detected once. The rearrangement uses TRBV9 and TRBJ2-1; the D gene is possibly TRBD1 (8 bases). Trimming took off 3 bases at V and 3 bases at J, with 13 bases between the two ends. The CDR3 loop spans 15 amino acids. In germline, CDR1 is SGDLS, CDR2 YYNGEE. CDR3 sequence: CASSEGGTGYNEQFF. CDR3 sequence (DNA): TGTGCCAGCAGCGAGGGAGGGACAGGCTACAATGAGCAGTTCTTC.

CDR3 sequence reads: CASSQDLRAAGKLFF. The DNA of the CDR3 is TGTGCCAGCAGCCAAGATCTGAGGGCTGCGGGAAAACTGTTTTTT. J is TRBJ1-4 and V is TRBV4-2, with D unresolved. This CDR3 region has 15 residues. Trimming pared 0 bases from V and 10 bases from J, leaving 15 bases between. Germline-derived CDR1 and CDR2 are LGHNA and YNFKEQ.

In nucleotides, the CDR3 is TGTGCCAGCAGTTACTCGGAGGGGCTGGACACTGAAGCTTTCTTT. This sequence encodes CASSYSEGLDTEAFF. The chain has TRBV6-5 and TRBJ1-1; a weak D match, TRBD1 (5 bases). The CDR3 length is 15 residues. The V gene lost 0 bases and the J gene lost 3 bases, with 11 bases spanning the gap. CDR1 and CDR2 from the germline V gene are MNHEY and SVGAGI.

V usage is TRBV5-1 and J usage is TRBJ2-1; D possibly corresponds to TRBD2 (6 bases). V dropped 0 bases and J dropped 5 bases, with 15 bases sitting between them. The CDR3 extends over 16 amino acids. Germline CDR1 and CDR2: SGHRS and YFSETQ. CDR3 DNA sequence: TGCGCCAGCAGCTTGGTAGGCTCAGGAGGGAACAATGAGCAGTTCTTC. Its translation: CASSLVGSGGNNEQFF.

The chain is built from TRBV19 and TRBJ1-4; D may be TRBD1 (6 bases). Trimming took 6 bases from V and 4 from J, leaving 12 bases between them. The CDR3 is made up of 14 amino acids. Germline V gives CDR1 LNHDA, CDR2 SQIVND (reference sequence). CDR3 residues: CASSGGQINEKLFF. CDR3 DNA: TGTGCCAGTAGCGGAGGACAGATTAATGAAAAACTGTTTTTT.

The chain has TRBV19 and TRBJ2-5, with 10 bases lining up with TRBD1. The V gene's germline CDR1 is LNHDA and CDR2 SQIVND (reference sequence). J was trimmed by 5 bases and V by 2 bases; bases with no gene match: 8. The CDR3 has 16 residues. DNA of the CDR3: TGTGCCAGTAGTATAATTGGGACAGGGGCCGGGGAGACCCAGTACTTC. The encoded protein is CASSIIGTGAGETQYF.

This sequence joins TRBV5-6 and TRBJ1-2; maybe TRBD1 (5 bases). The CDR3 is 14 residues long. Germline V gene lookup returns CDR1 SGHDT and CDR2 YYEEEE. The ends were cut back, 2 bases at V and 8 bases at J, with 16 bases in the middle. The CDR3 DNA is TGTGCCAGCAGCTTACAGGTCTATGCTCCCGGCTACACCTTC. Protein product: CASSLQVYAPGYTF.

The chain employs TRBV4-1 and TRBJ2-3; D possibly corresponds to TRBD2 (7 bases). Germline V gene data show CDR1 as MGHRA and CDR2 as YSYEKL. This CDR3 is 21 amino acids long. V gave up 0 bases and J gave up 4 bases, with 29 bases separating them. Here the CDR3 reads CASSQERLRFEGGGRADTQYF. The CDR3 DNA follows: TGCGCCAGCAGCCAAGAAAGGCTGCGGTTTGAGGGGGGGGGCCGCGCAGATACGCAGTATTTT.

V gene TRBV28 combines with J gene TRBJ2-7, with 8 bases aligning to TRBD1. Germline CDR1 reads MDHEN; CDR2 reads SYDVKM. CDR3 length: 15 amino acids. The J segment lost 5 bases and the V segment lost 4 bases, leaving 10 bases of the junction unmatched. DNA for the CDR3: TGTGCCAGCAGTTCAGCTGGACAGGGCCCCCACGAGCAGTACTTC. Its translation: CASSSAGQGPHEQYF. The whole variable domain, filled in from reference TRBV28 and TRBJ2-7, reads DVKVTQSSRYLVKRTGEKVFLECVQDMDHENMFWYRQDPGLGLRLIYFSYDVKMKEKGDIPEGYSVSREKKERFSLILESASTNQTSMYLCASSSAGQGPHEQYFGPGTRLTVT.

This clone was seen more than once but under ten times. This chain joins TRBV4-1 and TRBJ2-7; 9 bases line up with TRBD1. Germline V gene sequence: CDR1 MGHRA, CDR2 YSYEKL. V shed 6 bases and J 2 bases; nucleotides not matched to a gene: 5. The length of the CDR3 is 14 residues. CDR3 sequence: CASRHGQGPYEQYF. The CDR3 region has the DNA TGCGCCAGCAGGCATGGACAGGGGCCCTACGAGCAGTACTTC.

The chain employs TRBV7-8 and TRBJ2-7, with 8 bases fitting TRBD2. The junction had 4 bases not matched to a gene; V was cut back by 1 base and J by 2 bases. The CDR3 contains 15 residues. Germline-derived CDR1 and CDR2 are SGHVS and FQNEAQ. The CDR3 spells CASSLGATSAYEQYF. Here the CDR3 DNA reads TGTGCCAGCAGCTTAGGAGCGACTAGCGCCTACGAGCAGTACTTC.

This clone was found once. The chain links TRBV7-9 to TRBJ1-4; D is possibly TRBD1 (5 bases). Germline V gives CDR1 SEHNR, CDR2 FQNEAQ (reference sequence). The V and J ends lost 5 bases and 0 bases respectively, with 16 bases between them. This CDR3 has 17 residues. CDR3 residues: CASSPAKDTATNEKLFF. CDR3 in DNA: TGTGCCAGCAGCCCGGCCAAGGACACTGCAACTAATGAAAAACTGTTTTTT.

The V gene is TRBV4-3, the J gene TRBJ1-1, with 10 bases aligning to TRBD1. This CDR3 comprises 15 residues. The germline CDR1 and CDR2 sequences are LGHNA and YSLEER. The V segment lost 2 bases and the J segment 10 bases; nucleotides outside the gene matches: 10. CDR3 in DNA: TGCGCCAGCAGCCAAACCGGGACAGGGGCAACGGTAGCTTTCTTT. It translates to CASSQTGTGATVAFF.